The 19 T cell receptor beta chains presented below share a single source sample, sequenced in a study of blood T cells in healthy people across ages. Combining a sample-barcoded 5' primer with a J-beta primer mix, a second PCR ran for roughly 6 to 11 cycles. Each CDR3 protein is one row after TCRdb ran MiXCR on the 5' RACE reads. The sample carries around 1,700,000 distinct CDR3 sequences, roughly 28% recorded once. Material for sequencing was blood. All receptors come from a woman in her twenties or thirties in good health.

This clonotype was seen a handful of times. The J gene is TRBJ1-2, the V gene TRBV7-2, with D unclear. Trimming pared 0 bases from V and 6 bases from J, leaving 11 bases between. Germline V gene data show CDR1 as SGHTA and CDR2 as FQGNSA. The CDR3 has 14 amino acids. The CDR3 reads CASSLAAAGNGYTF. The CDR3 coding sequence is TGTGCCAGCAGCTTAGCTGCGGCAGGTAATGGCTACACCTTC. Combining the CDR3 with reference TRBV7-2 and TRBJ1-2 gives the whole variable domain GAGVSQSPSNKVTEKGKDVELRCDPISGHTALYWYRQSLGQGLEFLIYFQGNSAPDKSGLPSDRFSAERTGGSVSTLTIQRTQQEDSAVYLCASSLAAAGNGYTFGSGTRLTVV.

The chain carries TRBV4-2 and TRBJ1-5; 8 bases agree with TRBD1. V lost 3 bases to trimming and J lost 6 bases; unmatched junction nucleotides: 7. The V gene's germline CDR1 is LGHNA and CDR2 YNFKEQ. The CDR3 runs to 15 residues. CDR3: CASSHWDRRRQPQHF. The CDR3 DNA is TGTGCCAGCAGCCACTGGGACAGGAGGCGTCAGCCCCAGCATTTT.

This clonotype has just a few counts. The junction does not match germline at one end; this may be a read error. The V gene is TRBV6-5, the J gene TRBJ2-7, with D perhaps matching TRBD1 (6 bases). Germline values: CDR1 MNHEY, CDR2 SVGAGI. The CDR3 is 11 amino acids. The CDR3 nucleotides read TGTGCCAGCAGCACAGGGTACGGGCAGTACTTC. Translating gives CASSTGYGQYF.

The chain carries TRBV12-3 or TRBV12-4 and TRBJ2-7, with 11 bases aligning to TRBD2. The CDR3 contains 17 residues. V gave up 7 bases and J gave up 3 bases; unmatched junction bases: 14. CDR3 DNA: TGTGCCAGCACCTTTAGGGGTAGCGGGAGGGAACACTACGAGCAGTACTTC. Amino acids: CASTFRGSGREHYEQYF.

This clonotype was seen more than once but under ten times. This chain connects TRBV6-2 or TRBV6-3 to TRBJ2-1; D might be TRBD1 or TRBD2, each matching 6 bases. In germline, CDR1 is MNHEY, CDR2 SVGEGT. This CDR3 region has 16 residues. Trimming removed 6 bases from V and 1 base from J, with 16 bases in between. The CDR3 loop is CASSSRGLGSYNEQFF. CDR3 bases: TGTGCCAGCAGCTCTCGGGGGCTCGGGTCCTACAATGAGCAGTTCTTC.

This clonotype was picked up a small number of times. The chain employs TRBV20-1 and TRBJ1-2; D not certain. Germline CDR1 reads DFQATT; CDR2 reads SNEGSKA (reference sequence). The CDR3 is 13 amino acids. V was trimmed by 3 bases and J by 10 bases, leaving 18 bases between them. CDR3 loop: CSARVSADNSYTF. The CDR3 region has the DNA TGCAGTGCTAGGGTGTCCGCGGATAATTCCTACACCTTC.

This chain links TRBV2 with TRBJ2-1; D might be TRBD2 (7 bases). The germline CDR1 and CDR2 sequences are SNHLY and FYNNEI. The V end lost 6 bases, the J end lost 4 bases, and 19 bases lay between the germline ends. This CDR3 is 16 amino acids long. The CDR3 DNA sequence: TGTGCCAGCAGATCCAAGGGGGGGGCCCGATACAATGAGCAGTTCTTC. The encoded protein is CASRSKGGARYNEQFF.

This clonotype has a handful of counts. V gene TRBV7-2 combines with J gene TRBJ2-1, with unresolved D. Germline CDR1 is SGHTA and CDR2 is FQGNSA. This CDR3 spans 12 amino acids. Trimming left V 1 base short and J 9 bases short, with 7 bases between. The CDR3 nucleotides are TGTGCCAGCAGCTTAGTCTGGAGTGAGCAGTTCTTC. Its protein product is CASSLVWSEQFF. Full variable domain (remainder filled in from reference TRBV7-2 and TRBJ2-1): GAGVSQSPSNKVTEKGKDVELRCDPISGHTALYWYRQSLGQGLEFLIYFQGNSAPDKSGLPSDRFSAERTGGSVSTLTIQRTQQEDSAVYLCASSLVWSEQFFGPGTRLTVL.

V gene TRBV7-2 combines with J gene TRBJ1-1, with 8 bases aligning to TRBD1. Trimming removed 3 bases from V and 4 bases from J; junction bases left unmatched: 4. The CDR3 sequence is 14 residues long. Germline CDR1 reads SGHTA; CDR2 reads FQGNSA. CDR3 bases: TGTGCCAGCAGCTTGGCTGGACAGGGCACTGAAGCTTTCTTT. It codes for CASSLAGQGTEAFF.

A few counts support this clonotype. This chain connects TRBV9 to TRBJ2-1; D not resolved. The CDR3 runs 13 residues. Germline V gene sequence: CDR1 SGDLS, CDR2 YYNGEE. With 2 bases removed from V and 10 bases from J, the gap between germline ends came to 13 bases. In DNA, the CDR3 is TGTGCCAGCAGCGTTTCACAGAACTTCGAGCAGTTCTTC. Protein sequence: CASSVSQNFEQFF.

This clonotype has a handful of counts. The gene calls are TRBV5-1 and TRBJ2-5, with 10 bases that match TRBD2. The V gene end was trimmed by 5 bases and the J gene end by 1 base; junction bases not matched to a gene: 5. This CDR3 has 15 amino acids. The germline CDR1 and CDR2 sequences are SGHRS and YFSETQ. The CDR3 DNA is TGCGCCAGCAGACCGACTAGCGGGCCCCAAGAGACCCAGTACTTC. It encodes CASRPTSGPQETQYF.

This clonotype was detected a few times. V is TRBV5-1 and J is TRBJ2-5, with 7 bases fitting TRBD2. The germline V gene encodes CDR1 SGHRS and CDR2 YFSETQ. The CDR3 contains 16 residues. Losses at the gene ends were 3 bases for V and 4 bases for J; bases not matched to a gene: 12. The CDR3 loop reads CASSWRAGNVGETQYF. In DNA, the CDR3 is TGCGCCAGCAGCTGGAGAGCGGGGAACGTCGGAGAGACCCAGTACTTC.

The gene calls are TRBV10-3 and TRBJ2-4; no reliable D call. TRBJ2-7 explains the end of the DNA better; the J call may be wrong. The CDR3 is 12 residues long. Germline CDR1 reads ENHRY; CDR2 reads SYGVKD. As DNA, the CDR3 is TGTGCCATCAGTGAGTCCCCGGGCGAGCAGTACTTC. Its translation is CAISESPGEQYF.

In regard to this clonotype: An end of the junction does not agree with germline; a read error may underlie this. The rearrangement joins TRBV5-1 to TRBJ1-2; 7 positions match TRBD1. The V gene's germline CDR1 is SGHRS and CDR2 YFSETQ. The CDR3 has 12 residues. Here the CDR3 DNA reads TGCGCCAACAGCATAACAGGGGATGGCTACACCTTC. Translated, it gives CANSITGDGYTF.

About this clonotype itself: At one end, the junction sequence differs from germline, possibly due to a read error. The chain has TRBV24-1 and TRBJ1-5, with D possibly matching TRBD1 (6 bases). Germline-derived CDR1 and CDR2 are KGHDR and SFDVKD. The CDR3 has 15 amino acids. The CDR3 DNA follows: TGTGCCACCAGTGATAGAGGACAGAGCAATCAGTCCCAGCATTTT. Its translation: CATSDRGQSNQSQHF.

This clonotype was picked up many times. The chain carries TRBV7-2 and TRBJ2-5, with 11 nucleotides matching TRBD2. This CDR3 is 17 amino acids long. V trimming: 1 base; J trimming: 2 bases; junction bases outside the gene matches: 6. Germline V CDR1 and CDR2: SGHTA, FQGNSA. CDR3 nucleotides: TGTGCCAGCAGCTTAGGGTCGGCTAGCGGGAGGCAAGAGACCCAGTACTTC. Protein: CASSLGSASGRQETQYF.

This rearrangement joins TRBV20-1 to TRBJ2-7; 10 bases fit TRBD2. Germline V CDR1 and CDR2: DFQATT, SNEGSKA (reference sequence). CDR3 length equals 12 residues. The V gene end was trimmed by 4 bases and the J gene end by 4 bases; junction bases not matched to a gene: 1. CDR3 nucleotide sequence: TGCAGTGCTAAGCGGGAGGGGTACGAGCAGTACTTC. It is translated as CSAKREGYEQYF.

A remark on this clonotype: This may stem from a read error, because a much larger clone lies one nucleotide away. The rearrangement uses TRBV4-1 and TRBJ1-2; 7 nucleotides line up with TRBD1. Germline assignment: CDR1 MGHRA and CDR2 YSYEKL. This CDR3 is 14 amino acids long. V shed 7 bases, J shed 4 bases, and the junction held 9 bases outside the gene matches. The CDR3 sequence: CASNLGGQSYGYTF. The CDR3, as DNA: TGCGCCAGCAACCTCGGGGGACAGAGCTATGGCTACACCTTC.

Worth noting for this clonotype: Its ends do not fully match the called genes, so a read error is possible. The rearrangement uses TRBV6-6 and TRBJ2-3; TRBD2 is a possible D gene (6 bases). The CDR3 loop spans 17 amino acids. The V gene's germline CDR1 is MNHNY and CDR2 SVGAGI (reference sequence). DNA of the CDR3: TGTGCCAGCAGTTACTCGCTAGCAGGCGGGATCACAGATGCGCAGTATTTT. It codes for CASSYSLAGGITDAQYF.